The clone carrying this TCR beta chain was seen only a few times. Its antigen is as yet unknown. Primers included in the PCR were 60 Vbeta and 13 Jbeta primers. Here immunoSEQ multiplex PCR was the method, and the copy in TCRdb shows in-frame clones only, minus some. This sample has fewer than 250,000 clones, with over 75% found just once. The data were obtained in a study of cytomegalovirus exposure and HLA in healthy donors. J was trimmed by 0 bases and V by 1 base; bases with no gene match: 2. Germline V gene data show CDR1 as SGHTA and CDR2 as FQGTGA. This CDR3 has 16 amino acids. Broader study findings: An apparent linkage of common viral pathogens to several of the most significant clusters emerged in a later analysis. Presence/absence comparisons presumed near-even sequencing depth among donors. V- and J-gene trimming of TCR beta was linked (in a later analysis) to a missense DCLRE1C variant.

This chain joins TRBV7-3 and TRBJ2-7; 11 bases agree with TRBD1. The material sequenced was PBMCs. This clonotype originated in a man aged 18 to 35 in good health and CMV-seronegative. The CDR3 region is CASSLIGTGGSYEQYF. The CDR3 coding sequence is TGTGCCAGCAGCTTAATCGGGACAGGGGGCTCCTACGAGCAGTACTTC.